This TCR beta chain was identified in a study of cytomegalovirus exposure and HLA in healthy donors. Study background: Findings of an earlier analysis included some 110 million unique TCR beta sequences from 180 million or so T cells. General observations from the study: Several top significant clusters appeared, in a later analysis, to be linked to common viral pathogens. Published work reported that the classifier diagnosed cytomegalovirus status with high specificity and sensitivity.

PCR was performed using 60 Vbeta and 13 Jbeta primers. Sequencing used immunoSEQ multiplex PCR; TCRdb keeps in-frame clones, though not all of them. The sample comprises some 150,000 clones, roughly 65% of which are singletons, and roughly 1.7% rests with the top ten. The germline CDR1 and CDR2 sequences are SGHVS and FNYEAQ. Germline trimming cut 1 base from V and 6 bases from J; bases unmatched to any gene: 9. This CDR3 is 16 amino acids long. Healthy bone marrow donors made up the donor group. As to this clone: Its antigen is not known.

The sequence derives from a woman aged 30 to 39 in good health and CMV-seronegative. This rearrangement joins TRBV7-6 to TRBJ2-3; 8 positions match TRBD2. Specimen: PBMCs. The CDR3 region is CASSLVGGGNHDTQYF. CDR3 sequence (DNA): TGTGCCAGCAGCTTAGTCGGCGGGGGGAATCACGATACGCAGTATTTT.